Following are 19 T cell receptor beta chains from one sample sequenced in a study of T cell responses to AZD1222 COVID-19 vaccine. Sequencing used immunoSEQ multiplex PCR; TCRdb keeps in-frame clones, though not all of them. The sample lists 150,000 or so clones; around 93% were seen once. The material was peripheral blood, obtained 28 days after the second AZD1222 dose. These receptor sequences come from an adult who received the AZD1222 COVID-19 vaccine.

In its sample, this clone was seen once. V usage is TRBV7-6 and J usage is TRBJ2-3; 9 nucleotides agree with TRBD2. The CDR3 extends over 15 amino acids. With V trimmed by 5 bases and J by 3 bases, 6 bases remained unmatched. Germline V gene data show CDR1 as SGHVS and CDR2 as FNYEAQ. The CDR3 coding sequence is TGTGCCAGCAGCAGGAGAGCGGGGGGTACAGATACGCAGTATTTT. It translates to CASSRRAGGTDTQYF.

The rearrangement joins TRBV7-6 to TRBJ2-6, with 9 bases lining up with TRBD1. Germline-derived CDR1 and CDR2 are SGHVS and FNYEAQ. This CDR3 is 16 amino acids long. J was trimmed by 2 bases and V by 5 bases; bases with no gene match: 4. The CDR3 spells CASSPQGAPGANVLTF. The CDR3 nucleotides are TGTGCCAGCAGCCCACAGGGGGCCCCTGGGGCCAACGTCCTGACTTTC.

This chain links TRBV6-5 with TRBJ2-4; D is unclear. Germline CDR1 is MNHEY and CDR2 is SVGAGI. Trimming stripped 10 bases from V and 7 bases from J, with 20 bases between. This CDR3 has 14 amino acids. The CDR3 nucleotides are TGTGCCATAGAAGACTCGACATTTCGGAACATTCAGTACTTC. Amino acid sequence: CAIEDSTFRNIQYF.

This clone has only one observation. This chain connects TRBV27 to TRBJ2-7; D gene unclear. V was shortened by 5 bases and J by 4 bases, with 18 bases between the two germline ends. This CDR3 comprises 15 residues. Germline V gives CDR1 MNHEY, CDR2 SMNVEV (reference sequence). In DNA, the CDR3 is TGTGCCAGCAGTCTCCGACCCTCGGGCAGTTACGAGCAGTACTTC. It is translated as CASSLRPSGSYEQYF.

The rearrangement links TRBV7-2 to TRBJ2-5, with 10 bases identical to TRBD2. CDR3 length: 16 residues. V was clipped by 2 bases and J by 0 bases; unmatched bases: 3. Looked up from germline, CDR1 is SGHTA and CDR2 is FQGNSA. CDR3 sequence: CASSLSSGGYQETQYF. The CDR3 DNA follows: TGTGCCAGCAGCTTATCTAGCGGGGGCTACCAAGAGACCCAGTACTTC.

The CDR3 loop reads CASGVARGRSNEKLFF. CDR3 nucleotides: TGTGCTAGTGGTGTAGCCAGGGGGCGATCTAATGAAAAACTGTTTTTT. V and J are TRBV12-5 and TRBJ1-4; 8 nucleotides line up with TRBD1. V trimming: 5 bases; J trimming: 3 bases; junction bases outside the gene matches: 8. There are 16 residues in the CDR3. The germline V gene encodes CDR1 LGHNT and CDR2 FRNRAP.

A single count supports this clone. V usage is TRBV9 and J usage is TRBJ1-3, with no clear D. Germline CDR1 and CDR2: SGDLS and YYNGEE. The germline V and J ends were trimmed by 1 base and 2 bases, with 7 bases remaining between them. The CDR3 runs to 14 residues. Here the CDR3 reads CASSVKGPGNTIYF. In nucleotides, the CDR3 is TGTGCCAGCAGCGTAAAAGGCCCTGGAAACACCATATATTTT.

In its sample, this clone was seen a few times. The chain joins TRBV6-5 to TRBJ1-6; D is undetermined. The V end lost 6 bases, the J end lost 5 bases, and 11 bases lay between the germline ends. The CDR3 extends over 14 amino acids. Germline CDR1 MNHEY, CDR2 SVGAGI. CDR3: CASRLGSDNSPLHF. The CDR3 coding sequence is TGTGCCAGCAGGTTAGGCTCGGATAATTCACCCCTCCACTTT.

The genes are TRBV2 and TRBJ1-4, with unresolved D. Germline values: CDR1 SNHLY, CDR2 FYNNEI. This CDR3 comprises 13 residues. V was clipped by 7 bases and J by 8 bases, with 14 bases between them. The CDR3 bases are TGTGCCAGCATAAGGGTGGGAGGAGAAAAACTGTTTTTT. The encoded protein is CASIRVGGEKLFF. Looking up the rest from reference TRBV2 and TRBJ1-4 gives the full variable domain: EPEVTQTPSHQVTQMGQEVILRCVPISNHLYFYWYRQILGQKVEFLVSFYNNEISEKSEIFDDQFSVERPDGSNFTLKIRSTKLEDSAMYFCASIRVGGEKLFFGSGTQLSVL.

The rearrangement uses TRBV11-2 and TRBJ2-3; TRBD2 aligns across 13 bases. V shed 5 bases, J shed 6 bases, and the junction held 5 bases outside the gene matches. The CDR3 totals 15 residues. Germline CDR1 is SGHAT and CDR2 is FQNNGV. The CDR3: CASSPGTSGADTQYF. The CDR3 DNA reads as TGTGCCAGCAGCCCCGGGACTAGCGGGGCTGATACGCAGTATTTT.

V usage is TRBV6-2 or TRBV6-3 and J usage is TRBJ1-5; D is undetermined. CDR3 length: 12 amino acids. The V gene's germline CDR1 is MNHEY and CDR2 SVGEGT. Trimming left V 6 bases short and J 4 bases short, with 7 bases between. This chain's CDR3 is CASSHRNQPQHF. CDR3 DNA sequence: TGTGCCAGCAGCCATCGTAATCAGCCCCAGCATTTT.

V is TRBV9 and J is TRBJ1-1; TRBD1 is a possible D gene (5 bases). Germline loops: CDR1 SGDLS, CDR2 YYNGEE. The CDR3 runs to 15 residues. V lost 6 bases and J 5 bases, leaving 20 bases between the germline ends. CDR3 protein: CASTLGPVTETEAFF. The CDR3 nucleotides read TGTGCCAGCACATTGGGACCGGTAACGGAGACTGAAGCTTTCTTT.

This chain links TRBV19 with TRBJ1-1; D possibly corresponds to TRBD1 (5 bases). This CDR3 spans 15 amino acids. Germline lookup yields CDR1 LNHDA and CDR2 SQIVND (reference sequence). The V gene lost 3 bases and the J gene lost 8 bases, with 19 bases spanning the gap. This CDR3 is CASSMAGIPGGEAFF. The CDR3 bases are TGTGCCAGTAGTATGGCCGGGATTCCGGGGGGAGAAGCTTTCTTT.

A single count supports this clone. In DNA, the CDR3 is TGTGCCACCCTCAGGGGGACCCCTCAGCCCCAGCATTTT. It specifies CATLRGTPQPQHF. The chain links TRBV6-4 to TRBJ1-5, with TRBD1 matching 7 bases. V shed 10 bases and J 6 bases; nucleotides not matched to a gene: 9. Per the germline V gene, CDR1 is MRHNA and CDR2 is SNTAGT. The CDR3 length is 13 residues.

This clone was counted a single time. The V and J genes are TRBV23-1 and TRBJ1-5, with 8 bases fitting TRBD1. TRBV23-1 is identified as an open reading frame with a role that is uncertain. The CDR3 length is 16 residues. J lost 7 bases, V lost 6 bases, and 14 bases had no gene match. In DNA form, the CDR3 reads TGCGCCAGCAGGGACCCGACCCGGGACAGGCAACAGCCCCAGCATTTT. Translated: CASRDPTRDRQQPQHF.

V gene TRBV4-1 combines with J gene TRBJ1-2; the match to TRBD1 covers 9 bases. The CDR3 runs 18 residues. Per germline, CDR1 MGHRA and CDR2 YSYEKL. J was trimmed by 2 bases and V by 5 bases; bases with no gene match: 15. Here the CDR3 DNA reads TGCGCCAGCAGCTCAAGTGCGGGACAGGGTTGGATGAACTATGGCTACACCTTC. Translated: CASSSSAGQGWMNYGYTF.

V usage is TRBV15 and J usage is TRBJ1-5, with D perhaps matching TRBD1 (5 bases). The germline V gene encodes CDR1 LNHNV and CDR2 YYDKDF (reference sequence). The length of the CDR3 is 15 residues. The V end lost 1 base, the J end lost 3 bases, and 10 bases lay between the germline ends. CDR3 sequence: CATSRGGVHNQPQHF. DNA for the CDR3: TGTGCCACCAGCAGAGGAGGGGTACACAATCAGCCCCAGCATTTT.

The chain links TRBV29-1 to TRBJ2-1, with a possible D match to TRBD1 (5 bases). Germline V gene data show CDR1 as SQVTM and CDR2 as ANQGSEA. The germline V and J ends were trimmed by 5 bases and 6 bases, with 23 bases remaining between them. The CDR3 consists of 16 residues. Written as DNA, the CDR3 is TGCAGCGTTCCCCGAGGCAGGGTTTTTGGGCGCAATGAGCAGTTCTTC. Protein product: CSVPRGRVFGRNEQFF.

The chain joins TRBV11-3 to TRBJ2-5; D not resolved. The length of the CDR3 is 14 residues. The V end was cut by 5 bases, the J end by 4 bases, with 14 bases between. Looked up from germline, CDR1 is SGHNT and CDR2 is YENEEA. CDR3 DNA: TGTGCCAGCAGCCAAGGGTCCCCGCGAGAGACCCAGTACTTC. Its translation is CASSQGSPRETQYF.